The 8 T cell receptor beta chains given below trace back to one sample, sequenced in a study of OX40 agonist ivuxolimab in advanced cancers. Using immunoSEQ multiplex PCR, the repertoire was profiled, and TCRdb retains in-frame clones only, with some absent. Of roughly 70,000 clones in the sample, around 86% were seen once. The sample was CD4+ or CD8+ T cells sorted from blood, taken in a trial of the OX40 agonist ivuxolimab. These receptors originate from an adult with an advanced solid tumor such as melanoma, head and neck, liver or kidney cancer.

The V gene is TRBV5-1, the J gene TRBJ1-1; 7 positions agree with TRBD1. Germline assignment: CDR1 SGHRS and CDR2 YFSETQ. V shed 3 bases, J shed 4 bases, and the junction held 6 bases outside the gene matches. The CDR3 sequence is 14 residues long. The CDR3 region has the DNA TGCGCCAGCAGCTCCACAGGGGCTGGCACTGAAGCTTTCTTT. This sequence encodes CASSSTGAGTEAFF.

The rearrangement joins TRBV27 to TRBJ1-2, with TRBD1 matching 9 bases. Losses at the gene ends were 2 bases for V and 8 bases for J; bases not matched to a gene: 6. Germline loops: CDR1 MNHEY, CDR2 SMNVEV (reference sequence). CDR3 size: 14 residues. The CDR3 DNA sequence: TGTGCCAGCAGTTTAATTCCGGGACAGGGCGGCTACACCTTC. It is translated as CASSLIPGQGGYTF.

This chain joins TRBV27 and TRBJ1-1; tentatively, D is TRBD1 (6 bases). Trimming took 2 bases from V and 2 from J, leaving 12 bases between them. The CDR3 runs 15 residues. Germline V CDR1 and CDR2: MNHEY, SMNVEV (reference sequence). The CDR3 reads CASSLVNRANTEAFF. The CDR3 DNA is TGTGCCAGCAGTTTAGTAAACAGGGCCAACACTGAAGCTTTCTTT.

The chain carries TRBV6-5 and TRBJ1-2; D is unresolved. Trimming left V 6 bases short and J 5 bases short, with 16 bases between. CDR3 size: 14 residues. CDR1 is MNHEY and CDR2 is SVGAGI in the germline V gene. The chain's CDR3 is CASSPTAFLYGYTF. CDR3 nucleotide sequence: TGTGCCAGCAGCCCGACCGCATTCCTATATGGCTACACCTTC.

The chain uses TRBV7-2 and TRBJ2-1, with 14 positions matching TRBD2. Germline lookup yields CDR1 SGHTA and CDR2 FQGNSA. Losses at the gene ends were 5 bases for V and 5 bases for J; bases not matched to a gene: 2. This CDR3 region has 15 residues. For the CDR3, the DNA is TGTGCCAGCAGCGGGACTAGCGGGGGTAACAATGAGCAGTTCTTC. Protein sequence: CASSGTSGGNNEQFF.

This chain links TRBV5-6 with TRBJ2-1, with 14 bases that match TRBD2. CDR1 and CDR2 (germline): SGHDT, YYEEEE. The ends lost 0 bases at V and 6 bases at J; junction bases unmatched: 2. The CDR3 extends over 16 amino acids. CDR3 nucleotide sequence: TGTGCCAGCAGCTTGGAGACTAGCGGGGGGGCCAATGAGCAGTTCTTC. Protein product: CASSLETSGGANEQFF. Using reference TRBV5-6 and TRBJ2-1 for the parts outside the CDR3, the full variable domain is DAGVTQSPTHLIKTRGQQVTLRCSPKSGHDTVSWYQQALGQGPQFIFQYYEEEERQRGNFPDRFSGHQFPNYSSELNVNALLLGDSALYLCASSLETSGGANEQFFGPGTRLTVL.

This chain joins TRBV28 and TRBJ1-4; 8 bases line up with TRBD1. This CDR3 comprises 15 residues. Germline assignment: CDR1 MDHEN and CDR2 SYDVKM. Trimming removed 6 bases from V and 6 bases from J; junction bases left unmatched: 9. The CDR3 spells CASSLHLGQDEKLFF. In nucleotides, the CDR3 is TGTGCCAGCAGCTTACACTTGGGACAGGATGAAAAACTGTTTTTT.

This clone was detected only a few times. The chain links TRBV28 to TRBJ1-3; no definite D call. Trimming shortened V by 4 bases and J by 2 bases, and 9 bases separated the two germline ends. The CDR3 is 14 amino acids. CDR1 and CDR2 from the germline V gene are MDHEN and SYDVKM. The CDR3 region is CASSSPQAGNTIYF. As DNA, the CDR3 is TGTGCCAGCAGTTCCCCCCAGGCTGGAAACACCATATATTTT.